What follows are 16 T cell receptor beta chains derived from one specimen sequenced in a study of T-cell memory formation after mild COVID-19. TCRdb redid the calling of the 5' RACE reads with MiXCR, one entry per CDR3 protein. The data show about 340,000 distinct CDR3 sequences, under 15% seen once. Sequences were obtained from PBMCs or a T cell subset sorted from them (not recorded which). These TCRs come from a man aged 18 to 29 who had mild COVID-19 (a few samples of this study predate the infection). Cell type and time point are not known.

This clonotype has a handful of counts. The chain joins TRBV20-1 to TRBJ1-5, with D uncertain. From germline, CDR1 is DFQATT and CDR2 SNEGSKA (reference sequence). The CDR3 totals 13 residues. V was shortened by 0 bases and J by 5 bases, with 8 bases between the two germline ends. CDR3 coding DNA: TGCAGTGCTAGAGAGCTCTACGATCAGCCCCAGCATTTT. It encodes CSARELYDQPQHF.

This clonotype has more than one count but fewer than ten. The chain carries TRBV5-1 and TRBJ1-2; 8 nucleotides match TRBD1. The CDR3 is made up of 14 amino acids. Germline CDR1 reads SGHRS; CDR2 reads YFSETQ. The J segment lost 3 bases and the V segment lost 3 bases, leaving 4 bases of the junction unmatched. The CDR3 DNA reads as TGCGCCAGCAGCTCGGGACAGGTAGACTATGGCTACACCTTC. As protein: CASSSGQVDYGYTF.

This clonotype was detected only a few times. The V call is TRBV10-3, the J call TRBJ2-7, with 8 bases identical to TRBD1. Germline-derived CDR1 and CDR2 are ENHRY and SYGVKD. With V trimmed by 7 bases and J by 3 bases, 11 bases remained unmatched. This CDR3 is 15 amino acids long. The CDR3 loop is CAITKAGQGVYEQYF. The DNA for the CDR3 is TGTGCCATCACGAAGGCTGGACAGGGCGTCTACGAGCAGTACTTC.

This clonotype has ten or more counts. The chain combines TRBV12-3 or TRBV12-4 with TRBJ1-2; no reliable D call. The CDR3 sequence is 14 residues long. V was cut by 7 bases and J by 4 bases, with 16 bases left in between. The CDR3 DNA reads TGTGCCAGCACGCAAGGCCTTTCCGGCTATGGCTACACCTTC. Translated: CASTQGLSGYGYTF.

The chain's CDR3 is CASSLDRIWSPLHF. CDR3 sequence (DNA): TGTGCCAGCAGCCTCGACAGGATTTGGTCACCCCTCCACTTT. The chain has TRBV27 and TRBJ1-6, with a tentative D call TRBD1 (6 bases). CDR1 MNHEY and CDR2 SMNVEV come from the germline V gene (reference sequence). This CDR3 region has 14 residues. The V gene lost 6 bases and the J gene lost 10 bases, with 16 bases spanning the gap.

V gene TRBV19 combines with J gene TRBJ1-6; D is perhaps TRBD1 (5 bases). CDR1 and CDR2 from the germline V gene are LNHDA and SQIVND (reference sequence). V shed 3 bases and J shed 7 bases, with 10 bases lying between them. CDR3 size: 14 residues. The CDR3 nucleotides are TGTGCCAGTAGTATCGGGGCTAGCAATTCACCCCTCCACTTT. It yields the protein CASSIGASNSPLHF.

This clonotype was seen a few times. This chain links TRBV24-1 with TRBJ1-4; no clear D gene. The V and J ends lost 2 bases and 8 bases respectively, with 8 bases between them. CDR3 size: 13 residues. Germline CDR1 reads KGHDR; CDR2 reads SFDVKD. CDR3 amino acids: CATSDSRGEKLFF. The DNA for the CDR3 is TGTGCCACCAGTGATTCTCGTGGCGAAAAACTGTTTTTT.

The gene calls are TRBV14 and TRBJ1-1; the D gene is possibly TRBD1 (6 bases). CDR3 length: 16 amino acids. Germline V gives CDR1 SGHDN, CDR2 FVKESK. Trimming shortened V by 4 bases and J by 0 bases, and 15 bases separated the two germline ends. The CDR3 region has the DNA TGTGCCAGCAGCCTCGGGGAGACAGGTTTGAACACTGAAGCTTTCTTT. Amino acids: CASSLGETGLNTEAFF. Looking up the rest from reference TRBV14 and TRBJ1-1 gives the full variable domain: EAGVTQFPSHSVIEKGQTVTLRCDPISGHDNLYWYRRVMGKEIKFLLHFVKESKQDESGMPNNRFLAERTGGTYSTLKVQPAELEDSGVYFCASSLGETGLNTEAFFGQGTRLTVV.

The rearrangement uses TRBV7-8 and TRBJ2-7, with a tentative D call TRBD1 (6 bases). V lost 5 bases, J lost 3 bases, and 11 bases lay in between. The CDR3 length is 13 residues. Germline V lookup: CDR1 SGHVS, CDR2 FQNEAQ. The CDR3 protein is CASSRDIIYEQYF. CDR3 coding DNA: TGTGCCAGCAGCCGGGACATCATCTACGAGCAGTACTTC.

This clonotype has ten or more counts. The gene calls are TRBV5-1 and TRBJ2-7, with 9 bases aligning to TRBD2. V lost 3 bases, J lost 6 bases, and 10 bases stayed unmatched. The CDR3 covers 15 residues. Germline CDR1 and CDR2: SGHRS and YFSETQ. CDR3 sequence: CASSSGRGGAFEQYF. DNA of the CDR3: TGCGCCAGCAGCTCGGGGCGCGGGGGGGCCTTCGAGCAGTACTTC.

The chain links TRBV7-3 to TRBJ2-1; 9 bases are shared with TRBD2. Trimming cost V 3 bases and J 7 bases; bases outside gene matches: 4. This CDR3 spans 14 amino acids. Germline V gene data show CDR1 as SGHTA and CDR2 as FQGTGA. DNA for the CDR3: TGTGCCAGCAGCTTGGCTAGCGGGGTAAATGAGCAGTTCTTC. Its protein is CASSLASGVNEQFF.

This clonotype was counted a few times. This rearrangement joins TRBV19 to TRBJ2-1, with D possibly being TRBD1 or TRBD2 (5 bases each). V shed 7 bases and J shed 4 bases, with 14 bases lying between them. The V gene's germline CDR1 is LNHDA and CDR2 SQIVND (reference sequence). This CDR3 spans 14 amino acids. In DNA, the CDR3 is TGTGCCAGTAACGTGGGGGACCTATACAATGAGCAGTTCTTC. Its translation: CASNVGDLYNEQFF.

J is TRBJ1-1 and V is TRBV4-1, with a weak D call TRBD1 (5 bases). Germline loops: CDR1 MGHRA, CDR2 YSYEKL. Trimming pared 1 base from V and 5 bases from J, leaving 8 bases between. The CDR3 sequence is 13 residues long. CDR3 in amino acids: CASSQARGTEAFF. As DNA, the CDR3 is TGCGCCAGCAGCCAAGCCCGGGGGACTGAAGCTTTCTTT.

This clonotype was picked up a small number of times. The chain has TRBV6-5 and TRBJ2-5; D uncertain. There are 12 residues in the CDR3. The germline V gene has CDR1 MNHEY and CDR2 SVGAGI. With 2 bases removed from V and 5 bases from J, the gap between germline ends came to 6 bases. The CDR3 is CASSYDEETQYF. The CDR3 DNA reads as TGTGCCAGCAGTTACGACGAGGAGACCCAGTACTTC.

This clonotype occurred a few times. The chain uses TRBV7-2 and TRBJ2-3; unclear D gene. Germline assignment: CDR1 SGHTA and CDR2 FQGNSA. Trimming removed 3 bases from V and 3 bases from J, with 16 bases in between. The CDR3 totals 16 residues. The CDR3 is CASSFVGSPATDTQYF. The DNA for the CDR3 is TGTGCCAGCAGCTTTGTTGGTTCACCCGCGACAGATACGCAGTATTTT.

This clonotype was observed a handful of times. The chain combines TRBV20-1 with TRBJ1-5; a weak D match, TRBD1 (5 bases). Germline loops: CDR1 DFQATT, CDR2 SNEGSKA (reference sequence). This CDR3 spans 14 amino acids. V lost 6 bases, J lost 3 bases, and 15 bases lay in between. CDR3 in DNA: TGCAGTGCCCCCCGTACAGGACTCAATCAGCCCCAGCATTTT. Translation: CSAPRTGLNQPQHF.